This T cell receptor (beta chain) was documented in a study of blood T cell repertoires in COVID-19. In the authors' workflow: The assay estimated nucleated cells by amplifying reference gene primers. The method was immunoSEQ multiplex PCR; TCRdb's version includes in-frame clones alone and lacks a portion of them. That table supplies the V and J calls and clone size; D and trimming were determined from the DNA. This sample has about 110,000 clones, with about 70% found just once. Germline assignment: CDR1 SGHRS and CDR2 YFSETQ. V was pared by 0 bases and J by 5 bases, with 4 bases of the junction left unmatched. There are 15 residues in the CDR3.

The chain has TRBV5-1 and TRBJ1-2; 10 bases are shared with TRBD1. The clonotype was recovered from a human donor with acute or convalescent COVID-19. The donor label of this sample is uncertain. The sequenced material came from peripheral blood. Written as DNA, the CDR3 is TGCGCCAGCAGCTTGGTGACAGGGGGCGGGTATGGCTACACCTTC. Residues: CASSLVTGGGYGYTF.